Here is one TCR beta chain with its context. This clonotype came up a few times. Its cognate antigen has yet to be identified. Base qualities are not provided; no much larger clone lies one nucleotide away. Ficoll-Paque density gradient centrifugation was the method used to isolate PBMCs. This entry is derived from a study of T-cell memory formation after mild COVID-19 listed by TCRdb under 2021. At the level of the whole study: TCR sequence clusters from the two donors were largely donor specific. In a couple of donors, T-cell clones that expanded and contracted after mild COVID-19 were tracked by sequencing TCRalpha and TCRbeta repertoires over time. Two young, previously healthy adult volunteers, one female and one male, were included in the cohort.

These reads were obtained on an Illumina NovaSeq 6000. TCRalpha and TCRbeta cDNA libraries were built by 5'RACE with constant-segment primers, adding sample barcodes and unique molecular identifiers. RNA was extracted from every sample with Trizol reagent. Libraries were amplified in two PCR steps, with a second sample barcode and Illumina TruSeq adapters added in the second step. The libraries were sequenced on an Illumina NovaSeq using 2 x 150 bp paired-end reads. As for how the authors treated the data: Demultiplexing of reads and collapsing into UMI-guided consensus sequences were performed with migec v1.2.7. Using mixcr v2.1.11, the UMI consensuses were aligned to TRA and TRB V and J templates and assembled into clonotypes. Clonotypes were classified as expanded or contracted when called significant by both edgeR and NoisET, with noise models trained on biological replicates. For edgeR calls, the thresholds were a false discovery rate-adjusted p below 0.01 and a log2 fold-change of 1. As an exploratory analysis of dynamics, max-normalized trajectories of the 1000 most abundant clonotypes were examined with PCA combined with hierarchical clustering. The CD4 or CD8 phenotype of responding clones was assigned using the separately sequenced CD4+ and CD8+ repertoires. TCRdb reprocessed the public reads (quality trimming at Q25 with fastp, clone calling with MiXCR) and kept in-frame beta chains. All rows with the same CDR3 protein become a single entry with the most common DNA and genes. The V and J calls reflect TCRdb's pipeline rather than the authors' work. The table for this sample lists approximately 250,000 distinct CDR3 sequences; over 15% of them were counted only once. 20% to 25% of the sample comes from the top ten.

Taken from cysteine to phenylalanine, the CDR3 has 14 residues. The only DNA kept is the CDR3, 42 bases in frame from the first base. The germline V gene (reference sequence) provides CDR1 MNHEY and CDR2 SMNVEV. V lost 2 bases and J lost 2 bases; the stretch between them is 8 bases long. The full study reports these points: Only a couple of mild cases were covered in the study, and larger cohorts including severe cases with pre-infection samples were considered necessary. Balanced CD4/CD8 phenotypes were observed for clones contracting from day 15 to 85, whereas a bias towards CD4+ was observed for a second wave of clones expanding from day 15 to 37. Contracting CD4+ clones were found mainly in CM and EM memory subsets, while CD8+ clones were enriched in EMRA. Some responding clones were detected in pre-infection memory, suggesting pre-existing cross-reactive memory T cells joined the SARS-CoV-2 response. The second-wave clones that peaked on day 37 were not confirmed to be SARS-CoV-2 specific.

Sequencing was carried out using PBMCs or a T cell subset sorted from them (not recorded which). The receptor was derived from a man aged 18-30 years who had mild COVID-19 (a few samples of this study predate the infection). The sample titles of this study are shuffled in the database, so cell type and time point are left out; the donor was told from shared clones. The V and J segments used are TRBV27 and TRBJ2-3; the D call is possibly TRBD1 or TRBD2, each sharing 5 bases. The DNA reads TGTGCCAGCAGTTTACGGGGCCTCACAGATACGCAGTATTTT. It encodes CASSLRGLTDTQYF.